The 2 T cell receptor beta chains presented below share a single source sample, sequenced in a study of beta chain features in type 1 diabetes. Reverse transcribing all isolated RNA meant expressed TCRB transcripts were sequenced. TCRdb's table, derived via immunoSEQ multiplex PCR, lists solely in-frame clones and lacks some. The table shows roughly 340,000 clones, with over 10% occurring only once. Findings and limits, study-wide: For Type 1 diabetes patients, all four CD4+ subsets carried TCRB CDR3s that were moderately but significantly shorter.

No cognate antigen is known for these TCRs. Sequencing input: naive CD4+ T cells from blood. The receptors here all came from a woman aged 18-29 years with type 1 diabetes.

This clone has just a few counts. The chain employs TRBV9 and TRBJ2-1; 9 nucleotides line up with TRBD2. The length of the CDR3 is 15 residues. The junction had 3 bases not matched to a gene; V was cut back by 4 bases and J by 1 base. Germline CDR1 reads SGDLS; CDR2 reads YYNGEE. The CDR3 nucleotides are TGTGCCAGCAGCATTAGCGGGAGTTCCTACAATGAGCAGTTCTTC. Protein product: CASSISGSSYNEQFF.

This clone was counted a few times. The J gene is TRBJ2-7, the V gene TRBV28; 7 bases fit TRBD2. V trimming: 2 bases; J trimming: 1 base; junction bases outside the gene matches: 8. There are 16 residues in the CDR3. CDR1 MDHEN and CDR2 SYDVKM come from the germline V gene. In DNA form, the CDR3 reads TGTGCCAGCAGTTTAACCCAAGGAGCGGGGTCCTACGAGCAGTACTTC. Translated: CASSLTQGAGSYEQYF. Full variable domain (missing parts from reference TRBV28 and TRBJ2-7): DVKVTQSSRYLVKRTGEKVFLECVQDMDHENMFWYRQDPGLGLRLIYFSYDVKMKEKGDIPEGYSVSREKKERFSLILESASTNQTSMYLCASSLTQGAGSYEQYFGPGTRLTVT.